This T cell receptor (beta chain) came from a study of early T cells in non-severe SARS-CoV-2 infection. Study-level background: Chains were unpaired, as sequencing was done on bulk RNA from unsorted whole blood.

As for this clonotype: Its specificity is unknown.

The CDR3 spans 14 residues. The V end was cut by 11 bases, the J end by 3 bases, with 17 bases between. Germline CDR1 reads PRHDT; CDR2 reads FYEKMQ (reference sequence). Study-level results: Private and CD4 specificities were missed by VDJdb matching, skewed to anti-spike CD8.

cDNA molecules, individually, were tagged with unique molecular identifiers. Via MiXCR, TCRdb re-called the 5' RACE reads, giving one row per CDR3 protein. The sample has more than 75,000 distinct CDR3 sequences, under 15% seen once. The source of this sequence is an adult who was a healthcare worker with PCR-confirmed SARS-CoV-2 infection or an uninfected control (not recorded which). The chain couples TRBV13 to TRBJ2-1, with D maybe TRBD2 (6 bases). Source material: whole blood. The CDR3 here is CAARGWTDYNEQFF. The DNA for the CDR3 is TGTGCCGCTCGGGGGTGGACTGACTACAATGAGCAGTTCTTC.